The present T cell receptor beta chain was sequenced within a study of post-analysis software for immune sequencing data. Across the whole study: Several disease courses (relapsing-remitting, secondary progressive and progressive-relapsing) of multiple sclerosis were included.

Whole-study findings and limits: Normalized Chao1 diversity was significantly lower in multiple sclerosis patients than in controls. TRBV segments more frequent in patients than in controls numbered several and included TRBV5-6, TRBV5-1 and TRBV20-1. By F measure, strong co-clustering occurred among samples prepared in the same batch.

TCR beta cDNA libraries included unique molecular identifiers. The authors obtained approximately 460,000 cDNA molecules from approximately 1 to 10 million T cells. TCRdb reanalysed the PCR reads using MiXCR and keeps one entry per CDR3 protein. The sample yields hundreds of thousands of distinct CDR3 sequences, over 30% seen once. Germline V gene data show CDR1 as DFQATT and CDR2 as SNEGSKA (reference sequence). The germline V and J ends were trimmed by 4 bases and 3 bases, with 16 bases remaining between them. The CDR3 is 16 amino acids. This clonotype was counted a few times. As yet, its antigen is unknown.

This TCR derives from a girl aged 2-10 years with multiple sclerosis. The rearrangement joins TRBV20-1 to TRBJ1-6; D gene unclear. The source material was blood. The DNA of the CDR3 is TGCAGTGCTAAATCGATACGGGCGCTCTATAATTCACCCCTCCACTTT. Translated: CSAKSIRALYNSPLHF.